What follows are 19 T cell receptor beta chains derived from one specimen sequenced in a study of blood T cell repertoires in COVID-19. The protocol was immunoSEQ multiplex PCR, while the TCRdb copy is restricted to in-frame clones and leaves out a portion. The sample has about 250,000 clones, approximately 83% seen once; the top ten hold around 8.9%. Sequencing input: peripheral blood. The receptors come from an elderly man with acute or convalescent COVID-19.

This clone was picked up a small number of times. The chain uses TRBV7-2 and TRBJ1-2; tentative D call: TRBD1 (5 bases). Germline lookup yields CDR1 SGHTA and CDR2 FQGNSA. The CDR3 runs to 16 residues. Trimming left V 7 bases short and J 2 bases short, with 20 bases between. The CDR3 loop is CASTFGGTLTNYGYTF. The CDR3 DNA follows: TGTGCCAGCACCTTCGGAGGGACCCTTACGAACTATGGCTACACCTTC.

This clone occurred a few times. The chain joins TRBV10-3 to TRBJ2-7, with 10 nucleotides matching TRBD2. CDR1 and CDR2 (germline): ENHRY, SYGVKD. J was trimmed by 2 bases and V by 10 bases; bases with no gene match: 8. The CDR3 runs 14 residues. The CDR3 nucleotides are TGTGCCACGACACTAGCGGGACTCACCTACGAGCAGTACTTC. Encoded protein: CATTLAGLTYEQYF.

For this clone: A read error may produce the germline difference seen at one junction end. This chain links TRBV18 with TRBJ2-5; weak D call: TRBD2 (6 bases). The CDR3 contains 14 residues. Germline V gene lookup returns CDR1 KGHSH and CDR2 LQKENI. CDR3 sequence: CASSPPPAGETQYF. The CDR3 nucleotides are TGTGCCAGCTCCCCACCCCCAGCGGGAGAGACCCAGTACTTC.

V and J are TRBV24-1 and TRBJ1-2; D is possibly TRBD1 (6 bases). Trimming left V 9 bases short and J 7 bases short, with 14 bases between. Germline V gene data show CDR1 as KGHDR and CDR2 as SFDVKD. The CDR3 totals 12 residues. This CDR3 is CATGTPPGGYTF. The CDR3 nucleotides read TGTGCCACCGGGACACCTCCGGGTGGCTACACCTTC.

As concerns this clone: A junction end diverges from the germline sequence, so it may reflect a read error. The same CDR3 can be traced to other DNA sequences in this sample. The genes are TRBV9 and TRBJ1-5; D possibly corresponds to TRBD1 (5 bases). The germline V gene has CDR1 SGDLS and CDR2 YYNGEE. The CDR3 covers 15 residues. The CDR3, as DNA: TGTGCCAGTAGCGTTGACAGTTATAGCAATCAGCCCCAGCATTTT. Protein: CASSVDSYSNQPQHF.

This chain joins TRBV5-1 and TRBJ2-5; D is undetermined. The V gene lost 0 bases and the J gene lost 5 bases, with 14 bases spanning the gap. CDR1 is SGHRS and CDR2 is YFSETQ in the germline V gene. CDR3 length: 15 amino acids. The CDR3 loop reads CASSLAGGVTETQYF. CDR3 coding DNA: TGCGCCAGCAGCTTGGCCGGTGGAGTAACCGAGACCCAGTACTTC.

The chain has TRBV5-6 and TRBJ2-1, with TRBD2 identical over 9 bases. This CDR3 region has 15 residues. Trimming took 4 bases from V and 1 from J; bases not matched to a gene: 3. Germline values: CDR1 SGHDT, CDR2 YYEEEE. Here the CDR3 DNA reads TGTGCCAGCAGCAGAACTAGCGGGTCCTACAATGAGCAGTTCTTC. Its protein product is CASSRTSGSYNEQFF.

The chain couples TRBV4-1 to TRBJ2-3; D not certain. The CDR3 extends over 17 amino acids. The germline V gene encodes CDR1 MGHRA and CDR2 YSYEKL. Trimming shortened V by 0 bases and J by 2 bases, and 15 bases separated the two germline ends. CDR3 residues: CASSQDTNYGFTDTQYF. CDR3 nucleotides: TGCGCCAGCAGCCAAGATACCAACTACGGGTTCACAGATACGCAGTATTTT.

The CDR3 spells CAISEFQGAVNSPLHF. The CDR3 DNA reads TGTGCCATCAGTGAGTTCCAGGGGGCCGTTAATTCACCCCTCCACTTT. The rearrangement uses TRBV10-3 and TRBJ1-6; TRBD1 matches at 8 bases. The CDR3 is 16 residues long. Trimming took 1 base from V and 6 from J; bases not matched to a gene: 5. Germline lookup yields CDR1 ENHRY and CDR2 SYGVKD.

This CDR3 reads CASSYQGYENYGYTF. CDR3 DNA: TGTGCCAGCAGTTACCAGGGTTACGAGAACTATGGCTACACCTTC. The chain recombines TRBV7-9 with TRBJ1-2, with a tentative D call TRBD1 (5 bases). The CDR3 length is 15 residues. The V end lost 6 bases, the J end lost 2 bases, and 16 bases lay between the germline ends. Germline CDR1 SEHNR, CDR2 FQNEAQ (reference sequence).

The genes are TRBV7-9 and TRBJ2-5; D may be TRBD2 (5 bases). This CDR3 is 13 amino acids long. The V and J ends lost 2 bases and 7 bases respectively, with 11 bases between them. CDR1 is SEHNR, CDR2 FQNEAQ, per germline (reference sequence). DNA of the CDR3: TGTGCCAGCAGCTTACGAGTAGAGGGGACCCAGTACTTC. It encodes CASSLRVEGTQYF.

This chain uses TRBV5-1 with TRBJ2-7; perhaps TRBD2 as D (6 bases). In germline, CDR1 is SGHRS, CDR2 YFSETQ. The length of the CDR3 is 15 residues. Trimming removed 4 bases at V and 4 bases at J, with 18 bases between. The CDR3 loop reads CASSLGGNPSYEQYF. The CDR3 nucleotides are TGCGCCAGCAGCCTGGGAGGAAACCCCTCATACGAGCAGTACTTC. The full variable domain, with the rest looked up from reference TRBV5-1 and TRBJ2-7, is KAGVTQTPRYLIKTRGQQVTLSCSPISGHRSVSWYQQTPGQGLQFLFEYFSETQRNKGNFPGRFSGRQFSNSRSEMNVSTLELGDSALYLCASSLGGNPSYEQYFGPGTRLTVT.

V gene TRBV25-1 combines with J gene TRBJ2-1, with 12 bases identical to TRBD2. CDR1 MGHDK and CDR2 SYGVNS come from the germline V gene. The junction had 21 bases not matched to a gene; V was cut back by 8 bases and J by 10 bases. The CDR3 sequence is 18 residues long. CDR3 amino acids: CASRPRDTGLAGWGEQFF. CDR3 coding DNA: TGTGCCAGCCGCCCTAGGGACACCGGACTAGCGGGATGGGGGGAGCAGTTCTTC.

The chain is built from TRBV18 and TRBJ1-2, with 10 nucleotides matching TRBD1. Trimming removed 2 bases from V and 6 bases from J; junction bases left unmatched: 15. This CDR3 region has 18 residues. CDR1 and CDR2 from the germline V gene are KGHSH and LQKENI. The CDR3 bases are TGTGCCAGCTCACCAGTCTCAGCCAATCCGGGACAGGGGAATGGCTACACCTTC. As protein: CASSPVSANPGQGNGYTF.

This sequence joins TRBV6-1 and TRBJ1-1; TRBD1 agrees at 7 bases. Trimming at V came to 3 bases and at J to 0 bases, leaving 4 bases not matched to a gene. Germline V CDR1 and CDR2: MNHNS, SASEGT. CDR3 length equals 15 residues. For the CDR3, the DNA is TGTGCCAGCAGTGATACAGGGGCGGTGAACACTGAAGCTTTCTTT. Amino acid sequence: CASSDTGAVNTEAFF.

The rearrangement uses TRBV27 and TRBJ1-2, with TRBD1 matching over 10 bases. J gave up 5 bases and V 6 bases, and 3 bases lay outside the gene matches. The germline gives CDR1 MNHEY, CDR2 SMNVEV (reference sequence). This CDR3 comprises 13 residues. The CDR3 sequence: CASSRTGGYGYTF. The CDR3 nucleotides read TGTGCCAGCAGCCGGACAGGGGGTTATGGCTACACCTTC.

V usage is TRBV24-1 and J usage is TRBJ2-2; a possible D gene is TRBD1 (6 bases). V lost 9 bases and J 5 bases, leaving 15 bases between the germline ends. The CDR3 runs 14 residues. Germline CDR1 and CDR2: KGHDR and SFDVKD. CDR3 nucleotide sequence: TGTGCCACCGAATCAACAGGGTGGACCGGGGAGCTGTTTTTT. This translates into CATESTGWTGELFF.

The chain links TRBV9 to TRBJ1-1; 8 nucleotides match TRBD1. The CDR3 runs 15 residues. The V gene end was trimmed by 3 bases and the J gene end by 4 bases; junction bases not matched to a gene: 8. Germline CDR1 reads SGDLS; CDR2 reads YYNGEE. The CDR3 protein is CASSEGVTGGTEAFF. CDR3 bases: TGTGCCAGCAGCGAGGGGGTTACAGGGGGCACTGAAGCTTTCTTT.

The V and J genes are TRBV12-5 and TRBJ2-2; 8 bases are a match to TRBD1. Germline V gene lookup returns CDR1 LGHNT and CDR2 FRNRAP. V was clipped by 6 bases and J by 2 bases; unmatched bases: 5. The CDR3 is 15 amino acids. The CDR3 spells CASGMDRENTGELFF. CDR3 in DNA: TGTGCTAGTGGGATGGACAGGGAAAACACCGGGGAGCTGTTTTTT.